One sample yielded the 17 T cell receptor beta chains listed below, sequenced in a study of cytomegalovirus exposure and HLA in healthy donors (dated by TCRdb to about 2017). To prepare the library, the immunoSEQ multiplex PCR assay was applied. The multiplex PCR relied on a mix of 60 forward primers for TCR Vbeta segments and 13 reverse primers for TCR Jbeta segments. Entries here come from immuneACCESS through TCRdb and include only in-frame sequences with V and J called. Some clones fail to appear in such tables; in the studies checked, an unresolved V gene covers under half of the shortfall, and the cause of the remainder is unknown. The sample table shows about 130,000 clones, and roughly 82% are seen once. The biggest ten clones account for approximately 1.2% of the sample. Sequencing was performed on PBMCs. The receptors shown here come from a boy aged 5-17 years in good health and CMV-seronegative.

The rearrangement links TRBV7-8 to TRBJ2-3, with a possible D match to TRBD2 (5 bases). The V end was cut by 2 bases, the J end by 4 bases, with 7 bases between. Germline CDR1 is SGHVS and CDR2 is FQNEAQ. The CDR3 covers 13 residues. The CDR3 protein is CASSLNGADTQYF. The CDR3 nucleotides are TGTGCCAGCAGCTTAAACGGGGCAGATACGCAGTATTTT.

The gene calls are TRBV27 and TRBJ1-2; D is unclear. The CDR3 is 15 residues long. Trimming removed 6 bases from V and 4 bases from J, with 18 bases in between. Per the germline V gene, CDR1 is MNHEY and CDR2 is SMNVEV (reference sequence). CDR3 nucleotides: TGTGCCAGCAGCCCAATCGAGAGGGCGAGCTATGGCTACACCTTC. Its translation is CASSPIERASYGYTF.

This clone was picked up one time. The V call is TRBV30, the J call TRBJ2-7; 7 bases line up with TRBD1. V lost 3 bases and J lost 0; bases outside the gene matches: 5. Germline CDR1 is GTSNPN and CDR2 is SVGIG (reference sequence). The CDR3 is 14 amino acids. CDR3 sequence: CAWSPGQLSYEQYF. CDR3 sequence (DNA): TGTGCCTGGAGCCCGGGACAGCTCTCCTACGAGCAGTACTTC.

The chain employs TRBV6-5 and TRBJ2-5, with TRBD2 identical over 8 bases. CDR3 length equals 11 residues. The germline V gene has CDR1 MNHEY and CDR2 SVGAGI. The trim removed 11 bases at V and 5 bases at J, leaving 4 bases unmatched. CDR3 sequence reads: CASSGGETQYF. CDR3 in DNA: TGTGCCTCCTCGGGGGGGGAGACCCAGTACTTC.

The chain recombines TRBV7-9 with TRBJ1-2; a weak D match, TRBD1 (5 bases). There are 14 residues in the CDR3. V was pared by 0 bases and J by 7 bases, with 12 bases between. Germline V gene data show CDR1 as SEHNR and CDR2 as FQNEAQ (reference sequence). The CDR3 coding sequence is TGTGCCAGCAGCTTAGCGGGGCCGGGCAGTGGCTACACCTTC. Amino acids: CASSLAGPGSGYTF.

The chain links TRBV5-8 to TRBJ2-1, with 7 bases that match TRBD2. V was clipped by 4 bases and J by 0 bases; unmatched bases: 16. Germline V CDR1 and CDR2: SGHTS, YDEGEE. The CDR3 totals 19 residues. The CDR3, as DNA: TGTGCCAGCAGCGTGGATGGACGATGGGAGGGCGGCTCCTACAATGAGCAGTTCTTC. Amino acid sequence: CASSVDGRWEGGSYNEQFF.

This chain uses TRBV15 with TRBJ2-1; the match to TRBD2 covers 11 bases. CDR1 and CDR2 from the germline V gene are LNHNV and YYDKDF (reference sequence). The V and J ends lost 9 bases and 6 bases, in that order; junction bases with no gene match: 7. CDR3 length: 14 residues. CDR3 sequence (DNA): TGTGCCACTATAGCGGGAGGGCAGGTCAATGAGCAGTTCTTC. Its protein is CATIAGGQVNEQFF.

This chain connects TRBV4-1 to TRBJ2-7; 10 nucleotides agree with TRBD1. This CDR3 spans 17 amino acids. CDR1 and CDR2 (germline): MGHRA, YSYEKL. The V segment lost 4 bases and the J segment 3 bases; nucleotides outside the gene matches: 12. Here the CDR3 DNA reads TGCGCCAGCAGCCCAAGGGGATCCGGGACAGGGGTCTACGAGCAGTACTTC. Translated: CASSPRGSGTGVYEQYF.

The chain recombines TRBV2 with TRBJ2-4, with 9 nucleotides matching TRBD2. Trimming at V came to 1 base and at J to 0 bases, leaving 10 bases not matched to a gene. The CDR3 totals 19 residues. CDR1 and CDR2 from the germline V gene are SNHLY and FYNNEI. The CDR3 here is CASSEEASGNTLAKNIQYF. The CDR3 nucleotides read TGTGCCAGCAGTGAAGAAGCTAGCGGGAACACATTAGCCAAAAACATTCAGTACTTC.

The chain links TRBV13 to TRBJ2-1, with 8 bases that match TRBD2. The junction had 11 bases not matched to a gene; V was cut back by 5 bases and J by 8 bases. The CDR3 has 15 residues. Germline V gene data show CDR1 as PRHDT and CDR2 as FYEKMQ (reference sequence). CDR3 coding DNA: TGTGCCAGCAGCGACCCGGGACTAGTTTCCCATGAGCAGTTCTTC. As protein: CASSDPGLVSHEQFF.

A single count supports this clone. The chain is built from TRBV5-1 and TRBJ2-7, with a possible D match to TRBD1 (6 bases). The CDR3 runs to 14 residues. CDR1 and CDR2 from the germline V gene are SGHRS and YFSETQ. Trimming removed 5 bases from V and 2 bases from J, with 14 bases in between. The CDR3 sequence: CASRPSDRPYEQYF. For the CDR3, the DNA is TGCGCCAGCAGACCTTCGGACAGACCCTACGAGCAGTACTTC. The full variable domain, with the rest looked up from reference TRBV5-1 and TRBJ2-7, is KAGVTQTPRYLIKTRGQQVTLSCSPISGHRSVSWYQQTPGQGLQFLFEYFSETQRNKGNFPGRFSGRQFSNSRSEMNVSTLELGDSALYLCASRPSDRPYEQYFGPGTRLTVT.

J is TRBJ2-1 and V is TRBV19, with TRBD2 matching 8 bases. Germline assignment: CDR1 LNHDA and CDR2 SQIVND (reference sequence). The V and J ends lost 5 bases and 7 bases, in that order; junction bases with no gene match: 7. CDR3 length: 14 residues. Here the CDR3 reads CASSVVAGSNEQFF. CDR3 nucleotide sequence: TGTGCCAGTAGTGTGGTAGCGGGGAGTAATGAGCAGTTCTTC.

V and J are TRBV5-1 and TRBJ2-7; 14 positions match TRBD2. This CDR3 has 15 amino acids. Germline V lookup: CDR1 SGHRS, CDR2 YFSETQ. V lost 4 bases, J lost 4 bases, and 4 bases stayed unmatched. This CDR3 reads CASSLGLAGVYEQYF. CDR3 DNA sequence: TGCGCCAGCAGCCTGGGACTAGCGGGAGTGTACGAGCAGTACTTC.

This sequence joins TRBV7-2 and TRBJ1-1; 7 positions match TRBD1. Germline assignment: CDR1 SGHTA and CDR2 FQGNSA. V lost 3 bases and J lost 6; bases outside the gene matches: 7. The length of the CDR3 is 14 residues. CDR3 sequence: CASSFGTVYAEAFF. The CDR3 nucleotides are TGTGCCAGCAGCTTTGGGACAGTGTACGCTGAAGCTTTCTTT.

This chain connects TRBV27 to TRBJ1-1; 8 positions agree with TRBD1. J lost 5 bases, V lost 5 bases, and 7 bases had no gene match. The CDR3 sequence is 14 residues long. Germline CDR1 and CDR2: MNHEY and SMNVEV (reference sequence). This CDR3 is CASSRQGRETEAFF. The CDR3 DNA sequence: TGTGCCAGCAGTCGACAGGGGAGGGAAACTGAAGCTTTCTTT.

Of note for this clone: At one of its ends the junction is not consistent with the germline gene, which may arise from a read error. V gene TRBV29-1 combines with J gene TRBJ2-7, with D possibly being TRBD1 (5 bases). Germline lookup yields CDR1 SQVTM and CDR2 ANQGSEA. The CDR3 sequence is 12 residues long. The CDR3 DNA follows: TGCAGCGTTGAAGAACAGGAAGGCGGCCCAGACTTC. As protein: CSVEEQEGGPDF.

This sequence joins TRBV2 and TRBJ2-7; 9 nucleotides agree with TRBD1. The J segment lost 1 base and the V segment lost 3 bases, leaving 7 bases of the junction unmatched. CDR3 length: 16 amino acids. In germline, CDR1 is SNHLY, CDR2 FYNNEI. In nucleotides, the CDR3 is TGTGCCAGCAGTGATACCGGGACAGGGTATTCCTACGAGCAGTACTTC. Residues: CASSDTGTGYSYEQYF.